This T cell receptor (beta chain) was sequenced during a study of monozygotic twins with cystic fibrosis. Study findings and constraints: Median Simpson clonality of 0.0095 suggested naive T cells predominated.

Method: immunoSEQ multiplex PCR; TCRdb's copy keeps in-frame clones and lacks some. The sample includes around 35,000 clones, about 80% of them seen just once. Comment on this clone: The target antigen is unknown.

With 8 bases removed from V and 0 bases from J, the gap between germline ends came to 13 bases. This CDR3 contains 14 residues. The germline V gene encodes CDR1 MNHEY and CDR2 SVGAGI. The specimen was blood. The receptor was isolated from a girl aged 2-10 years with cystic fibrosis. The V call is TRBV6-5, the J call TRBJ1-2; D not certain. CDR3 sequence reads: CASLPRPANYGYTF. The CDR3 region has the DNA TGTGCCAGCTTACCTAGGCCGGCTAACTATGGCTACACCTTC.